The present TCR beta chain was sequenced within a study of T cell changes during pregnancy in multiple sclerosis. Germline values: CDR1 MNHEY, CDR2 SMNVEV (reference sequence). V was pared by 4 bases and J by 7 bases, with 13 bases between. CDR3 size: 14 residues. Clones were sequenced by immunoSEQ multiplex PCR, and TCRdb holds only the in-frame ones, with some missing. The sample has approximately 32,000 clones; 75% to 90% are singletons. The clonotype comes from a female donor with multiple sclerosis, enrolled in a pregnancy study. The V gene is TRBV27, the J gene TRBJ2-2, with D perhaps TRBD1 (6 bases). Material: CD8+ T cells from peripheral blood mononuclear cells, obtained in the second trimester of pregnancy. CDR3 DNA: TGTGCCAGCAGTTCACAGGGTTTTGTCGGGGAGCTGTTTTTT. It yields the protein CASSSQGFVGELFF.